This TCR beta chain was sequenced in a study of T cells in Graves' hyperthyroidism and ophthalmopathy. Trimming pared 6 bases from V and 0 bases from J, leaving 15 bases between. CDR3 length: 16 amino acids. The germline CDR1 and CDR2 sequences are MNHEY and SVGAGI. On this clonotype: The conserved phenylalanine or tryptophan normally closing the CDR3 is absent here, so this likely arose from a read error.

Amplification targeted TCR beta CDR3 regions from RNA transcripts. In the first-round RT-PCR of the TCR CDR3, the HTBI primer set was used. MiXCR was run by TCRdb on the multiplex PCR reads, yielding one entry per CDR3 protein. This table has roughly 640,000 distinct CDR3 sequences, roughly 15% appearing once. This TCR derives from a woman aged 35 to 49 with Graves' ophthalmopathy. This chain uses TRBV6-5 with TRBJ2-1; D is unclear. What was sequenced was blood. CDR3 sequence: CASSSSRRVSYNEQFL. The CDR3 DNA sequence: TGTGCCAGCAGCTCCTCGAGACGAGTCTCCTACAATGAGCAGTTCCTC.